Below are 31 T cell receptor beta chains sequenced from a single sample in a study of OX40 agonist ivuxolimab in advanced cancers. Using immunoSEQ multiplex PCR, the repertoire was profiled, and TCRdb retains in-frame clones only, with some absent. The sample has about 73,000 clones, 80% to 90% seen once. Sequences were derived from CD4+ or CD8+ T cells sorted from blood, sampled in a trial of the OX40 agonist ivuxolimab. These TCRs come from an adult with an advanced solid tumor such as melanoma, head and neck, liver or kidney cancer.

The chain recombines TRBV27 with TRBJ2-1; D is undetermined. Trimming took 3 bases from V and 3 from J, leaving 6 bases between them. The CDR3 sequence is 13 residues long. From germline, CDR1 is MNHEY and CDR2 SMNVEV (reference sequence). The DNA for the CDR3 is TGTGCCAGCAGTTTTGACCACTACAATGAGCAGTTCTTC. As protein: CASSFDHYNEQFF.

This clone came up once. The chain combines TRBV19 with TRBJ2-1; maybe TRBD1 (5 bases). The length of the CDR3 is 13 residues. In germline, CDR1 is LNHDA, CDR2 SQIVND (reference sequence). V shed 10 bases and J shed 0 bases, with 10 bases lying between them. The DNA of the CDR3 is TGTGCCACCCAGGGTAGCTCCTACAATGAGCAGTTCTTC. Amino acid sequence: CATQGSSYNEQFF. Based on the CDR3 plus reference TRBV19 and TRBJ2-1, the full variable domain is DGGITQSPKYLFRKEGQNVTLSCEQNLNHDAMYWYRQDPGQGLRLIYYSQIVNDFQKGDIAEGYSVSREKKESFPLTVTSAQKNPTAFYLCATQGSSYNEQFFGPGTRLTVL.

The J gene is TRBJ2-7, the V gene TRBV6-1; D may be TRBD1 or TRBD2 (5 bases each). V was shortened by 6 bases and J by 7 bases, with 19 bases between the two germline ends. There are 14 residues in the CDR3. Germline assignment: CDR1 MNHNS and CDR2 SASEGT. This CDR3 is CASRGTAPYEEQYF. DNA of the CDR3: TGTGCCAGCAGGGGGACGGCACCCTACGAGGAGCAGTACTTC.

The chain is built from TRBV9 and TRBJ2-2, with 9 bases that match TRBD2. CDR3 length equals 17 residues. The V gene's germline CDR1 is SGDLS and CDR2 YYNGEE. V gave up 4 bases and J gave up 5 bases; unmatched junction bases: 12. CDR3 DNA: TGTGCCAGCAGCCCTCCGGGCGCGGGGGGGGATACCGGGGAGCTGTTTTTT. Its translation is CASSPPGAGGDTGELFF.

This clone was counted only a few times. The chain couples TRBV5-4 to TRBJ1-2; no clear D. V shed 5 bases and J shed 0 bases, with 11 bases lying between them. Germline V lookup: CDR1 SGHNT, CDR2 YYREEE (reference sequence). There are 14 residues in the CDR3. Here the CDR3 DNA reads TGTGCCAGCAGTTTAGCTGGCGCTAACTATGGCTACACCTTC. This codes for CASSLAGANYGYTF.

This chain links TRBV18 with TRBJ2-1; tentatively, D is TRBD2 (6 bases). The CDR3 has 15 amino acids. Germline values: CDR1 KGHSH, CDR2 LQKENI. The V end lost 3 bases, the J end lost 7 bases, and 16 bases lay between the germline ends. The chain's CDR3 is CASSPGYGSLNEQFF. The CDR3, as DNA: TGTGCCAGCTCACCGGGGTACGGGAGTTTGAATGAGCAGTTCTTC.

This chain uses TRBV15 with TRBJ2-7; D possibly uses TRBD1 or TRBD2 (5 bases each). The CDR3 runs to 15 residues. Germline V gene data show CDR1 as LNHNV and CDR2 as YYDKDF (reference sequence). The ends were cut back, 1 base at V and 3 bases at J, with 13 bases in the middle. The CDR3 protein is CATSRARDGGYEQYF. The CDR3 bases are TGTGCCACCAGCAGAGCAAGGGACGGAGGCTACGAGCAGTACTTC.

In DNA, the CDR3 is TGTGCCAGCAGCGTGGGTACGGGTGGTGAAAAACTGTTTTTT. This codes for CASSVGTGGEKLFF. The chain employs TRBV9 and TRBJ1-4; no clear D gene. Germline V gene sequence: CDR1 SGDLS, CDR2 YYNGEE. This CDR3 has 14 amino acids. The V gene lost 2 bases and the J gene lost 7 bases, with 12 bases spanning the gap.

The V call is TRBV4-1, the J call TRBJ1-1; D is ambiguous. V shed 1 base and J shed 4 bases, with 10 bases lying between them. Germline V gene lookup returns CDR1 MGHRA and CDR2 YSYEKL. This CDR3 is built from 14 residues. The CDR3 here is CASSQGAGGTEAFF. The CDR3, as DNA: TGCGCCAGCAGCCAAGGGGCAGGTGGCACTGAAGCTTTCTTT.

A few counts support this clone. The chain uses TRBV19 and TRBJ1-6, with D possibly being TRBD1 (6 bases). Trimming shortened V by 0 bases and J by 6 bases, and 9 bases separated the two germline ends. Germline assignment: CDR1 LNHDA and CDR2 SQIVND (reference sequence). The CDR3 runs 15 residues. CDR3 nucleotide sequence: TGTGCCAGTAGTATAGACCAGGACAGTAATTCACCCCTCCACTTT. This translates into CASSIDQDSNSPLHF.

The rearrangement uses TRBV11-2 and TRBJ1-2; 7 bases fit TRBD1. J gave up 8 bases and V 1 base, and 10 bases lay outside the gene matches. CDR3 size: 15 residues. Per the germline V gene, CDR1 is SGHAT and CDR2 is FQNNGV. CDR3 sequence: CASSLAGGGPLGYTF. The CDR3 region has the DNA TGTGCCAGCAGCTTAGCTGGAGGGGGCCCGCTGGGCTACACCTTC.

The J gene is TRBJ2-7, the V gene TRBV5-8, with TRBD1 matching 7 bases. Losses at the gene ends were 2 bases for V and 1 base for J; bases not matched to a gene: 12. The CDR3 has 17 amino acids. Per germline, CDR1 SGHTS and CDR2 YDEGEE. CDR3 protein: CASSFRLSTGLSYEQYF. The CDR3 nucleotides are TGTGCCAGCAGCTTTCGTCTATCGACAGGGCTTTCCTACGAGCAGTACTTC.

J is TRBJ2-7 and V is TRBV27; D is undetermined. Between the trimmed V and J ends, which lost 3 bases and 0 bases, there was a span of 9 bases. The V gene's germline CDR1 is MNHEY and CDR2 SMNVEV (reference sequence). There are 14 residues in the CDR3. The CDR3, as DNA: TGTGCCAGCAGTTTGGGCGCAGTCTCCTACGAGCAGTACTTC. Protein: CASSLGAVSYEQYF.

This clone was observed once. The chain combines TRBV5-8 with TRBJ2-7; 7 bases line up with TRBD1. Germline V gene data show CDR1 as SGHTS and CDR2 as YDEGEE. CDR3 length: 14 residues. The trim removed 4 bases at V and 5 bases at J, leaving 9 bases unmatched. For the CDR3, the DNA is TGTGCCAGCAGCGGAGAAGACAGGGTCAACGAGCAGTACTTC. This codes for CASSGEDRVNEQYF. Filled out from reference TRBV5-8 and TRBJ2-7, the complete variable domain reads EAGVTQSPTHLIKTRGQQATLRCSPISGHTSVYWYQQALGLGLQFLLWYDEGEERNRGNFPPRFSGRQFPNYSSELNVNALELEDSALYLCASSGEDRVNEQYFGPGTRLTVT.

This clone has a handful of counts. The J gene is TRBJ2-5, the V gene TRBV27; perhaps TRBD1 as D (6 bases). Germline CDR1 MNHEY, CDR2 SMNVEV (reference sequence). This CDR3 comprises 17 residues. The germline V and J ends were trimmed by 0 bases and 3 bases, with 17 bases remaining between them. DNA for the CDR3: TGTGCCAGCAGTTTATCGGCCAGGGGCCCCTTTAAAGAGACCCAGTACTTC. Encoded protein: CASSLSARGPFKETQYF.

The chain links TRBV7-2 to TRBJ1-6; D is possibly TRBD1 (5 bases). Germline V gene sequence: CDR1 SGHTA, CDR2 FQGNSA. The CDR3 is 17 amino acids. V was clipped by 5 bases and J by 3 bases, with 17 bases between them. CDR3 protein: CASSRRQTVFYNSPLHF. The DNA of the CDR3 is TGTGCCAGCAGCCGCAGACAGACAGTTTTCTATAATTCACCCCTCCACTTT.

The J gene is TRBJ2-7, the V gene TRBV7-9, with D tentatively TRBD2 (5 bases). CDR1 and CDR2 (germline): SEHNR, FQNEAQ (reference sequence). The CDR3 has 14 amino acids. Trimming took 3 bases from V and 4 from J, leaving 13 bases between them. The DNA for the CDR3 is TGTGCCAGCAGCTTGCCGGGGTCGGGGTACGAGCAGTACTTC. It is translated as CASSLPGSGYEQYF.

The gene calls are TRBV6-5 and TRBJ2-6; D is ambiguous. Germline CDR1 reads MNHEY; CDR2 reads SVGAGI. The V and J ends lost 3 bases and 8 bases respectively, with 8 bases between them. CDR3 length: 13 residues. In DNA, the CDR3 is TGTGCCAGCAGTTATAAGTTGACCAACGTCCTGACTTTC. Residues: CASSYKLTNVLTF.

V gene TRBV6-6 combines with J gene TRBJ2-7, with TRBD1 matching over 12 bases. CDR1 MNHNY and CDR2 SVGAGI come from the germline V gene (reference sequence). The CDR3 extends over 15 amino acids. V shed 7 bases, J shed 3 bases, and the junction held 7 bases outside the gene matches. CDR3 sequence: CASNDRDRGHYEQYF. The CDR3 DNA is TGTGCCAGCAACGACCGGGACAGGGGGCACTACGAGCAGTACTTC.

The J gene is TRBJ1-5, the V gene TRBV5-1; D not certain. The V and J ends lost 4 bases and 4 bases respectively, with 9 bases between them. The germline V gene has CDR1 SGHRS and CDR2 YFSETQ. The CDR3 covers 13 residues. This chain's CDR3 is CASSLSSNQPQHF. CDR3 nucleotide sequence: TGCGCCAGCAGCCTGAGCTCTAATCAGCCCCAGCATTTT.

V is TRBV27 and J is TRBJ2-7, with TRBD1 matching 8 bases. Germline V gene lookup returns CDR1 MNHEY and CDR2 SMNVEV (reference sequence). The V segment lost 5 bases and the J segment 0 bases; nucleotides outside the gene matches: 12. The CDR3 is 17 residues long. The CDR3 sequence: CASSPLRTGLISYEQYF. DNA of the CDR3: TGTGCCAGCAGTCCCCTCAGGACAGGGCTCATCTCCTACGAGCAGTACTTC.

V is TRBV6-5 and J is TRBJ1-2, with D hard to call. The CDR3 spans 11 residues. V lost 6 bases and J 3 bases, leaving 5 bases between the germline ends. The V gene's germline CDR1 is MNHEY and CDR2 SVGAGI. The CDR3 bases are TGTGCCAGCAGGGGGTACTATGGCTACACCTTC. As protein: CASRGYYGYTF.

The chain has TRBV7-9 and TRBJ1-1; D may be TRBD1 (5 bases). This CDR3 spans 11 amino acids. Deletions cut 5 bases from V and 7 bases from J, with 8 bases between. Per germline, CDR1 SEHNR and CDR2 FQNEAQ (reference sequence). CDR3 loop: CASSQGYEAFF. DNA for the CDR3: TGTGCCAGCAGCCAGGGATATGAAGCTTTCTTT.

The chain carries TRBV7-6 and TRBJ2-7; the D gene is possibly TRBD1 (5 bases). Per the germline V gene, CDR1 is SGHVS and CDR2 is FNYEAQ. The CDR3 is 15 amino acids. The V end was cut by 1 base, the J end by 2 bases, with 12 bases between. This CDR3 reads CASSLEQARAYEQYF. In nucleotides, the CDR3 is TGTGCCAGCAGCTTAGAACAGGCAAGGGCCTACGAGCAGTACTTC.

V and J are TRBV18 and TRBJ1-1, with 7 bases lining up with TRBD1. The CDR3 is 18 residues long. Germline CDR1 and CDR2: KGHSH and LQKENI. Trimming removed 5 bases from V and 0 bases from J; junction bases left unmatched: 15. The CDR3 sequence is CASSYGQAKILLNTEAFF. The CDR3 DNA follows: TGTGCCAGCTCATACGGACAGGCGAAAATCCTTTTGAACACTGAAGCTTTCTTT.

The rearrangement uses TRBV14 and TRBJ2-7, with D perhaps assigned TRBD1 or TRBD2 (5 bases each). Trimming pared 0 bases from V and 4 bases from J, leaving 16 bases between. Germline CDR1 and CDR2: SGHDN and FVKESK. CDR3 length: 16 residues. The CDR3 nucleotides read TGTGCCAGCAGCCAAGAAGGGACCCTCAGGGCTTACGAGCAGTACTTC. Its protein product is CASSQEGTLRAYEQYF.

The V call is TRBV7-3, the J call TRBJ1-1, with D tentatively TRBD1 (5 bases). Germline loops: CDR1 SGHTA, CDR2 FQGTGA. The CDR3 has 13 amino acids. V was clipped by 0 bases and J by 7 bases, with 9 bases between them. Here the CDR3 reads CASSLTGPGEAFF. As DNA, the CDR3 is TGTGCCAGCAGCTTAACGGGGCCAGGTGAAGCTTTCTTT. The full variable domain, with the rest looked up from reference TRBV7-3 and TRBJ1-1, is GAGVSQTPSNKVTEKGKYVELRCDPISGHTALYWYRQSLGQGPEFLIYFQGTGAADDSGLPNDRFFAVRPEGSVSTLKIQRTERGDSAVYLCASSLTGPGEAFFGQGTRLTVV.

The chain recombines TRBV7-9 with TRBJ1-4; D gene uncertain. The V and J ends lost 4 bases and 4 bases respectively, with 10 bases between them. CDR1 SEHNR and CDR2 FQNEAQ come from the germline V gene (reference sequence). The CDR3 has 14 residues. DNA of the CDR3: TGTGCCAGCAGCTATGGCGTCGGTAATGAAAAACTGTTTTTT. This gives the protein CASSYGVGNEKLFF.

The V gene is TRBV5-1, the J gene TRBJ1-5, with unresolved D. Germline V gene lookup returns CDR1 SGHRS and CDR2 YFSETQ. The germline V and J ends were trimmed by 1 base and 7 bases, with 6 bases remaining between them. The CDR3 is 12 amino acids. The CDR3 sequence: CASSLSGQPQHF. In DNA, the CDR3 is TGCGCCAGCAGCTTGAGCGGCCAGCCCCAGCATTTT.

The J gene is TRBJ2-7, the V gene TRBV10-3; D is perhaps TRBD2 (5 bases). Germline V gene data show CDR1 as ENHRY and CDR2 as SYGVKD. V lost 6 bases and J lost 3, with 9 bases in between. This CDR3 is 12 amino acids long. CDR3 nucleotide sequence: TGTGCCATCAGAGGACTTCACTACGAGCAGTACTTC. Translated: CAIRGLHYEQYF.

The genes are TRBV5-5 and TRBJ1-4; maybe TRBD1 (5 bases). CDR3 length: 13 amino acids. CDR1 and CDR2 from the germline V gene are SGHKS and YYEKEE (reference sequence). Trimming shortened V by 1 base and J by 8 bases, and 9 bases separated the two germline ends. The CDR3 coding sequence is TGTGCCAGCAGCTTGTCGGAGGGGGAAAAACTGTTTTTT. Residues: CASSLSEGEKLFF.